A selection of T cell receptor beta chains follows, all from one sample in a study of blood T cell repertoires in COVID-19. Produced via immunoSEQ multiplex PCR; TCRdb's table is partial and in-frame only. The sample includes over 95,000 clones, approximately 85% seen only once; the top ten take 15% to 20%. The sample was peripheral blood. The receptors derive from a woman at least 80 years old with active or convalescent COVID-19. The CDR3 runs from the conserved cysteine through the conserved F or W. Each record gives: CDR3 protein, CDR3 DNA, D gene, J gene, V gene, clone size. D genes are given only for firm matches. Expanded clones are given a class, and other clones once, few, many or no size at all.

cdr3_aa: CASNRQGELSYEQYF
cdr3_nt: TGTGCCAGCAACAGACAGGGGGAACTCTCCTACGAGCAGTACTTC
d_call: TRBD1
j_call: TRBJ2-7
v_call: TRBV2
clone_size: once

cdr3_aa: CASSPQGPVFF
cdr3_nt: TGTGCCAGCTCACCTCAGGGTCCCGTCTTCTTC
d_call: NA
j_call: TRBJ2-7
v_call: TRBV18
clone_size: NA

cdr3_aa: CASSPPLGQGDQPQHF
cdr3_nt: TGTGCCAGCTCACCCCCCCTCGGACAGGGAGATCAGCCCCAGCATTTT
d_call: TRBD1
j_call: TRBJ1-5
v_call: TRBV18
clone_size: NA

cdr3_aa: CASTIFSGANVLTF
cdr3_nt: TGTGCCAGCACTATATTCTCTGGGGCCAACGTCCTGACTTTC
d_call: NA
j_call: TRBJ2-6
v_call: TRBV6-5
clone_size: NA

cdr3_aa: CATSDSLAASYNEQFF
cdr3_nt: TGTGCCACCAGTGATTCATTAGCGGCGTCCTACAATGAGCAGTTCTTC
d_call: NA
j_call: TRBJ2-1
v_call: TRBV24-1
clone_size: NA

cdr3_aa: CSVKRTSGRQETQYF
cdr3_nt: TGCAGCGTCAAAAGGACTAGCGGGAGACAAGAGACCCAGTACTTC
d_call: TRBD2
j_call: TRBJ2-5
v_call: TRBV29-1
clone_size: NA

cdr3_aa: CASSIPGERQPQHF
cdr3_nt: TGTGCCAGCAGTATACCAGGGGAGCGTCAGCCCCAGCATTTT
d_call: NA
j_call: TRBJ1-5
v_call: TRBV28
clone_size: few

cdr3_aa: CASSYSGQGFPEAFF
cdr3_nt: TGTGCCAGCAGTTACTCCGGACAGGGGTTCCCTGAAGCTTTCTTT
d_call: TRBD1
j_call: TRBJ1-1
v_call: TRBV6-6
clone_size: medium-sized

cdr3_aa: CASSLDGDTGTEAFF
cdr3_nt: TGTGCCAGCAGCTTGGACGGGGATACAGGGACTGAAGCTTTCTTT
d_call: NA
j_call: TRBJ1-1
v_call: TRBV5-1
clone_size: NA

cdr3_aa: CASSQVNRGRETQYF
cdr3_nt: TGTGCCAGCAGCCAAGTGAACAGGGGAAGAGAGACCCAGTACTTC
d_call: TRBD1
j_call: TRBJ2-5
v_call: TRBV3-1/TRBV3-2
clone_size: NA

cdr3_aa: CASSSIPFGAGASYEQYF
cdr3_nt: TGTGCCAGCAGTTCCATCCCCTTCGGTGCGGGAGCCTCCTACGAGCAGTACTTC
d_call: TRBD2
j_call: TRBJ2-7
v_call: TRBV27
clone_size: once

cdr3_aa: CASSGTGEPVYGYTF
cdr3_nt: TGTGCCAGCAGCGGTACAGGGGAGCCAGTGTATGGCTACACCTTC
d_call: TRBD1
j_call: TRBJ1-2
v_call: TRBV7-9
clone_size: few

cdr3_aa: CASSPDRGSTLSNQPQHF
cdr3_nt: TGTGCCAGCAGCCCCGACAGGGGCAGCACCTTGAGCAATCAGCCCCAGCATTTT
d_call: TRBD1
j_call: TRBJ1-5
v_call: TRBV6-2/TRBV6-3
clone_size: once

cdr3_aa: CASSLEGEGPQHF
cdr3_nt: TGTGCCAGCAGCTTGGAGGGTGAGGGGCCCCAGCATTTT
d_call: NA
j_call: TRBJ1-5
v_call: TRBV5-1
clone_size: NA

cdr3_aa: CASSATEETPLYF
cdr3_nt: TGCGCCAGCAGCGCGACAGAAGAAACACCATTATATTTT
d_call: NA
j_call: TRBJ1-3
v_call: TRBV10-2
clone_size: NA

cdr3_aa: CASSPQGVERSPLHF
cdr3_nt: TGTGCCAGCAGTCCACAGGGGGTCGAGAGGTCACCCCTCCACTTT
d_call: TRBD1
j_call: TRBJ1-6
v_call: TRBV28
clone_size: NA

cdr3_aa: CASSQFYEQYF
cdr3_nt: TGTGCCAGCAGTCAGTTCTACGAGCAGTACTTC
d_call: NA
j_call: TRBJ2-7
v_call: TRBV28
clone_size: NA

cdr3_aa: CASSLGTQMNTEAFF
cdr3_nt: TGTGCCAGCAGTTTGGGGACACAAATGAACACTGAAGCTTTCTTT
d_call: NA
j_call: TRBJ1-1
v_call: TRBV28
clone_size: NA

cdr3_aa: CASSVIAGGVGQETQYF
cdr3_nt: TGTGCCAGCAGTGTGATAGCGGGAGGGGTGGGGCAAGAGACCCAGTACTTC
d_call: TRBD2
j_call: TRBJ2-5
v_call: TRBV28
clone_size: NA

cdr3_aa: CASSGSVVVLVGEQYF
cdr3_nt: TGTGCCAGCAGTGGTAGCGTAGTCGTTTTGGTGGGCGAGCAGTACTTC
d_call: NA
j_call: TRBJ2-7
v_call: TRBV6-1
clone_size: NA

cdr3_aa: CASSEGQGLLQPQHF
cdr3_nt: TGTGCCAGCAGTGAAGGGCAGGGTTTACTTCAGCCCCAGCATTTT
d_call: NA
j_call: TRBJ1-5
v_call: TRBV2
clone_size: NA

cdr3_aa: CASSARTGGGTDTQYF
cdr3_nt: TGTGCCAGCAGTGCCCGGACAGGGGGCGGAACAGATACGCAGTATTTT
d_call: TRBD1
j_call: TRBJ2-3
v_call: TRBV6-1
clone_size: NA

cdr3_aa: CASSLGAVGDYGYTF
cdr3_nt: TGTGCCAGCAGCTTGGGGGCCGTAGGGGACTATGGCTACACCTTC
d_call: NA
j_call: TRBJ1-2
v_call: TRBV5-6
clone_size: NA

cdr3_aa: CASGLAGGRETQYF
cdr3_nt: TGCGCCAGCGGACTAGCGGGAGGAAGAGAGACCCAGTACTTC
d_call: TRBD2
j_call: TRBJ2-5
v_call: TRBV10-2
clone_size: NA

cdr3_aa: CATSDPTGTSGLTDTQYF
cdr3_nt: TGTGCCACCAGTGATCCTACCGGGACTAGCGGCCTCACAGATACGCAGTATTTT
d_call: TRBD2
j_call: TRBJ2-3
v_call: TRBV24-1
clone_size: NA

cdr3_aa: CASSARDRGSYEQYF
cdr3_nt: TGTGCCAGCAGCGCCCGGGACAGGGGCTCCTACGAGCAGTACTTC
d_call: TRBD1
j_call: TRBJ2-7
v_call: TRBV9
clone_size: NA

cdr3_aa: CASSEQTGALGAQYF
cdr3_nt: TGTGCCAGCAGTGAACAGACAGGGGCCCTCGGGGCCCAGTACTTC
d_call: TRBD1
j_call: TRBJ2-5
v_call: TRBV6-1
clone_size: NA

cdr3_aa: CASSIGTPGNNQPQHF
cdr3_nt: TGTGCCAGTAGTATCGGTACACCGGGAAACAATCAGCCCCAGCATTTT
d_call: NA
j_call: TRBJ1-5
v_call: TRBV19
clone_size: few

cdr3_aa: CASSPTSSRSYEQYF
cdr3_nt: TGTGCCAGCAGCCCTACTAGCAGCCGCTCCTACGAGCAGTACTTC
d_call: NA
j_call: TRBJ2-7
v_call: TRBV4-2
clone_size: NA

cdr3_aa: CASTSRDRVLNEQFF
cdr3_nt: TGTGCCAGCACCAGCCGGGACAGGGTCTTGAATGAGCAGTTCTTC
d_call: TRBD1
j_call: TRBJ2-1
v_call: TRBV6-5
clone_size: NA

cdr3_aa: CASSHRGGSTDTQYF
cdr3_nt: TGTGCCAGCAGCCACCGCGGGGGTAGCACAGATACGCAGTATTTT
d_call: TRBD2
j_call: TRBJ2-3
v_call: TRBV7-8
clone_size: few

cdr3_aa: CSASSIAGGPSYNEQFF
cdr3_nt: TGCAGTGCTAGTAGTATAGCGGGAGGCCCGAGTTACAATGAGCAGTTCTTC
d_call: TRBD2
j_call: TRBJ2-1
v_call: TRBV20-1
clone_size: NA

cdr3_aa: CASSPGQGARGTGELFF
cdr3_nt: TGTGCCAGCAGCCCTGGACAGGGGGCGAGGGGCACCGGGGAGCTGTTTTTT
d_call: TRBD1
j_call: TRBJ2-2
v_call: TRBV5-4
clone_size: NA

cdr3_aa: CASSQGQVHEQYF
cdr3_nt: TGTGCCAGCAGCCAGGGACAGGTTCACGAGCAGTACTTC
d_call: TRBD1
j_call: TRBJ2-7
v_call: TRBV14
clone_size: NA

cdr3_aa: CASSDPRGVGNTIYF
cdr3_nt: TGCGCCAGCAGTGACCCCCGGGGGGTTGGAAACACCATATATTTT
d_call: NA
j_call: TRBJ1-3
v_call: TRBV10-1
clone_size: few

cdr3_aa: CASSELTTRDPQYF
cdr3_nt: TGTGCCAGCAGTGAACTGACAACAAGAGACCCCCAGTACTTC
d_call: NA
j_call: TRBJ2-5
v_call: TRBV2
clone_size: NA

cdr3_aa: CASSQDNLAGVWEQFF
cdr3_nt: TGCGCCAGCAGCCAAGATAACCTAGCGGGAGTGTGGGAGCAGTTCTTC
d_call: TRBD2
j_call: TRBJ2-1
v_call: TRBV4-3
clone_size: NA

cdr3_aa: CASSPGTGAYEQYF
cdr3_nt: TGTGCCAGCAGCCCCGGGACAGGAGCCTACGAGCAGTACTTC
d_call: TRBD1
j_call: TRBJ2-7
v_call: TRBV7-2
clone_size: NA

cdr3_aa: CASGQVSGNTIYF
cdr3_nt: TGTGCCAGCGGACAGGTCTCTGGAAACACCATATATTTT
d_call: TRBD1
j_call: TRBJ1-3
v_call: TRBV2
clone_size: NA

cdr3_aa: CASSVDPQEAVRNEQFF
cdr3_nt: TGTGCCAGCAGCGTAGACCCCCAGGAGGCGGTGCGCAATGAGCAGTTCTTC
d_call: NA
j_call: TRBJ2-1
v_call: TRBV9
clone_size: once

cdr3_aa: CASSPQGGLYEQYF
cdr3_nt: TGCGCCAGCAGCCCTCAGGGGGGACTGTACGAGCAGTACTTC
d_call: NA
j_call: TRBJ2-7
v_call: TRBV5-1
clone_size: few

cdr3_aa: CASRILAGQETQYF
cdr3_nt: TGTGCCAGCAGGATACTAGCGGGTCAGGAGACCCAGTACTTC
d_call: TRBD2
j_call: TRBJ2-5
v_call: TRBV6-5
clone_size: NA

cdr3_aa: CASSLEAEDTQYF
cdr3_nt: TGTGCCAGCAGCTTAGAGGCGGAAGATACGCAGTATTTT
d_call: NA
j_call: TRBJ2-3
v_call: TRBV11-2
clone_size: few

cdr3_aa: CASSAGTSGYNEQFF
cdr3_nt: TGTGCCAGCAGCGCCGGGACTAGCGGTTACAATGAGCAGTTCTTC
d_call: TRBD2
j_call: TRBJ2-1
v_call: TRBV9
clone_size: NA

cdr3_aa: CASSETGLVGEQYF
cdr3_nt: TGTGCCAGCAGCGAAACTGGACTAGTCGGCGAGCAGTACTTC
d_call: TRBD2
j_call: TRBJ2-7
v_call: TRBV9
clone_size: NA

cdr3_aa: CASTAPAGGYNEQFF
cdr3_nt: TGTGCCAGCACCGCCCCAGCGGGAGGGTACAATGAGCAGTTCTTC
d_call: TRBD2
j_call: TRBJ2-1
v_call: TRBV2
clone_size: NA

cdr3_aa: CASSFFGTGTGSPLHF
cdr3_nt: TGCGCCAGCAGCTTCTTTGGGACAGGGACCGGATCACCCCTCCACTTT
d_call: TRBD1
j_call: TRBJ1-6
v_call: TRBV5-1
clone_size: NA

cdr3_aa: CASSERMGRTRANTGELFF
cdr3_nt: TGCGCCAGCAGTGAGAGGATGGGTCGGACAAGAGCAAACACCGGGGAGCTGTTTTTT
d_call: NA
j_call: TRBJ2-2
v_call: TRBV10-2
clone_size: NA

cdr3_aa: CASSQRDRSSYNEQFF
cdr3_nt: TGCGCCAGCAGTCAGCGCGACAGGAGCTCCTACAATGAGCAGTTCTTC
d_call: NA
j_call: TRBJ2-1
v_call: TRBV4-3
clone_size: once

cdr3_aa: CASSYLGGNTDTQYF
cdr3_nt: TGTGCCAGCAGTTATCTAGGCGGGAACACAGATACGCAGTATTTT
d_call: NA
j_call: TRBJ2-3
v_call: TRBV28
clone_size: NA

cdr3_aa: CASSFGQGDPDTQYF
cdr3_nt: TGTGCCAGCAGCTTCGGACAGGGGGATCCAGATACGCAGTATTTT
d_call: TRBD1
j_call: TRBJ2-3
v_call: TRBV5-4
clone_size: once